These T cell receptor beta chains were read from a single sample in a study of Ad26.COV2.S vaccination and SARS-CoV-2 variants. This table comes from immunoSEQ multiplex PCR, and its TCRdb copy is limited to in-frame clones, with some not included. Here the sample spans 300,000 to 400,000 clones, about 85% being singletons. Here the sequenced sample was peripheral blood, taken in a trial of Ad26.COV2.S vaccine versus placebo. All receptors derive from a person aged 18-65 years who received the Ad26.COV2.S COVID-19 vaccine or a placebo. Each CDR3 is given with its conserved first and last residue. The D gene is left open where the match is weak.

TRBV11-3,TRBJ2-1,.,CASSSPLRPNEQFF
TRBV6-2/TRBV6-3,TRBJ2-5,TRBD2,CASSLLAGGPTQYF
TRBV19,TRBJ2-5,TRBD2,CASSIGSGGSETQYF
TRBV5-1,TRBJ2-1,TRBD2,CASSKGLAGDRNEQFF
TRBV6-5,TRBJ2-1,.,CATPTTPSSYNEQFF
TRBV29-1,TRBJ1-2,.,CSVLSGNYGYTF
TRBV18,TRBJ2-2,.,CASSPTGPTNTGELFF
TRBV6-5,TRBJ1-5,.,CASSRRSNQPQHF
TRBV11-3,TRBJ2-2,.,CASSFGGTGELFF
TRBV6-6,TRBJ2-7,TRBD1,CASSYSDRGRNEQYF
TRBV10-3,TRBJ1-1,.,CAISESVRAAFF
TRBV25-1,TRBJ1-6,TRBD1,CASSDRGLNSPLHF
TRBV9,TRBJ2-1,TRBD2,CASSVPGTSGTNEQFF
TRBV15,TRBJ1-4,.,CATSIGLDEKLFF
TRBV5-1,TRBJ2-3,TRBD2,CASSSPAGGRADTQYF
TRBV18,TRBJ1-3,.,CASSPFVVAYSSGNTIYF
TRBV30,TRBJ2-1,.,CALRGTKSYNEQFF
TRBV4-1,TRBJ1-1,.,CASSQTLPNTEAFF
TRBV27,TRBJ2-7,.,CASKTQGAYEQYF
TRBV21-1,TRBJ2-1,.,CATSGLGKIF
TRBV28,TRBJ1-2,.,CAALRGDYGYTF
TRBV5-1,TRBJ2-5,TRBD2,CASSFLAGGQETQYF
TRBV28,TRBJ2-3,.,CASKGHPLTDTQYF
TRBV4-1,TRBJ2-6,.,CASSQRGLIISGANVLTF
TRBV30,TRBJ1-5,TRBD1,CAFQGARNQPQHF
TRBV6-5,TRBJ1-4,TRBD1,CASRLTGWSEKLFF
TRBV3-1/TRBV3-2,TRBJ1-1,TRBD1,CASSQGGGEAFF
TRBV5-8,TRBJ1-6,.,CASSLAGKVVRSYNSPLHF
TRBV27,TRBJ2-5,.,CASSFLNSQETQYF
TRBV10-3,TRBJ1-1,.,CAIMGTSDTEAFF
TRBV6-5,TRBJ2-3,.,CASSPYSSTDTQYF
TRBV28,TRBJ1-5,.,CASRIGTGNQPQHF
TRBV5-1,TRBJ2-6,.,CASSHIGNGANVLTF